Below, 13 T cell receptor beta chains from the same sample are listed, as sequenced in a study of human T cells and chemical hapten exposure. Sample time point: patch test 2, 6 weeks after DPC sensitization. Regarding treatment: therapeutic diphenylcyclopropenone sensitization with weekly scalp DPC. MiXCR was run by TCRdb on the RACE reads, yielding one entry per CDR3 protein. In the table there are some 82,000 distinct CDR3 sequences, approximately 6.6% of which are singletons. The sample in question was whole blood, obtained in connection with sensitization to the hapten diphenylcyclopropenone (DPC). The receptors were sampled from a woman younger than 45 with alopecia areata. Some clones in this sample may be carry-over from other donors' samples.

This clonotype was found many times. The chain is built from TRBV20-1 and TRBJ1-1, with TRBD1 as a possible D gene (5 bases). The CDR3 runs to 14 residues. The V end was cut by 1 base, the J end by 4 bases, with 13 bases between. Germline assignment: CDR1 DFQATT and CDR2 SNEGSKA (reference sequence). The CDR3 coding sequence is TGCAGTGCTAGAGGTAGCAGGGCGGGCACTGAAGCTTTCTTT. It yields the protein CSARGSRAGTEAFF.

CDR3 bases: TGTGCCAGCAGCTTAGGAGGGGGGGCCAGCTACAATGAGCAGTTCTTC. Translation gives CASSLGGGASYNEQFF. The chain employs TRBV7-3 and TRBJ2-1; D is possibly TRBD2 (7 bases). The V gene's germline CDR1 is SGHTA and CDR2 FQGTGA. The V end lost 2 bases, the J end lost 3 bases, and 14 bases lay between the germline ends. The CDR3 runs to 16 residues. The whole variable domain, remainder taken from reference TRBV7-3 and TRBJ2-1, is GAGVSQTPSNKVTEKGKYVELRCDPISGHTALYWYRQSLGQGPEFLIYFQGTGAADDSGLPNDRFFAVRPEGSVSTLKIQRTERGDSAVYLCASSLGGGASYNEQFFGPGTRLTVL.

The genes are TRBV12-5 and TRBJ1-6, with no clear D. Germline V lookup: CDR1 LGHNT, CDR2 FRNRAP. Trimming left V 4 bases short and J 5 bases short, with 9 bases between. This CDR3 is built from 14 residues. CDR3 protein: CASGSNRNNSPLHF. The CDR3 coding sequence is TGTGCTAGTGGTTCGAATCGAAATAATTCACCCCTCCACTTT.

This clonotype was counted only a few times. V is TRBV12-5 and J is TRBJ2-1; 9 positions agree with TRBD1. Trimming removed 4 bases from V and 6 bases from J; junction bases left unmatched: 4. The CDR3 extends over 14 amino acids. The germline V gene encodes CDR1 LGHNT and CDR2 FRNRAP. The CDR3 DNA follows: TGTGCTAGTGGTTCGGGACAGGGTTTCAATGAGCAGTTCTTC. Translation: CASGSGQGFNEQFF. The full variable domain, in which reference TRBV12-5 and TRBJ2-1 provide the parts outside the CDR3, is DARVTQTPRHKVTEMGQEVTMRCQPILGHNTVFWYRQTMMQGLELLAYFRNRAPLDDSGMPKDRFSAEMPDATLATLKIQPSEPRDSAVYFCASGSGQGFNEQFFGPGTRLTVL.

This sequence joins TRBV29-1 and TRBJ1-2; D perhaps matches TRBD1 (6 bases). The V and J ends lost 0 bases and 2 bases respectively, with 22 bases between them. Germline V lookup: CDR1 SQVTM, CDR2 ANQGSEA. The CDR3 sequence is 18 residues long. As DNA, the CDR3 is TGCAGCGTTGAAGATTGGTATGGATTACAGGGATCAAACTATGGCTACACCTTC. Translation gives CSVEDWYGLQGSNYGYTF.

This clonotype came up many times. The genes are TRBV12-3 or TRBV12-4 and TRBJ1-2, with D unresolved. This CDR3 spans 12 amino acids. The V gene lost 6 bases and the J gene lost 7 bases, with 12 bases spanning the gap. CDR3 residues: CASSPVPGGYTF. The CDR3 region has the DNA TGTGCCAGCAGCCCCGTCCCGGGTGGCTACACCTTC.

This clonotype was seen at least ten times. The rearrangement links TRBV14 to TRBJ2-7; D is ambiguous. Trimming removed 2 bases at V and 4 bases at J, with 12 bases between. CDR1 and CDR2 (germline): SGHDN, FVKESK. The CDR3 sequence is 14 residues long. The chain's CDR3 is CASSQFLGGYEQYF. CDR3 coding DNA: TGTGCCAGCAGCCAATTCCTGGGCGGATACGAGCAGTACTTC.

This clonotype appeared many times. V is TRBV12-3 or TRBV12-4 and J is TRBJ2-5; D is ambiguous. There are 13 residues in the CDR3. V lost 0 bases and J lost 1, with 3 bases in between. In DNA form, the CDR3 reads TGTGCCAGCAGTTTAGCTAGCCAAGAGACCCAGTACTTC. Translating gives CASSLASQETQYF.

This clonotype has just a few counts. This may come from a read error, since a much larger clone is one base off. This chain links TRBV6-6 with TRBJ2-5; TRBD2 matches 13 bases. The CDR3 is 22 residues long. The germline V gene encodes CDR1 MNHNY and CDR2 SVGAGI (reference sequence). The CDR3 loop reads CATSYSTGHGTSGALYQETQYF. CDR3 in DNA: TGTGCCACCAGTTACTCGACAGGTCACGGGACTAGCGGGGCTCTGTACCAAGAGACCCAGTACTTC.

There are a few counts of this clonotype. This sequence joins TRBV2 and TRBJ2-6; weak D call: TRBD1 (5 bases). CDR1 is SNHLY, CDR2 FYNNEI, per germline. Between the trimmed V and J ends, which lost 5 bases and 2 bases, there was a span of 10 bases. The CDR3 has 15 residues. The CDR3 region is CASSNHRTGANVLTF. CDR3 bases: TGTGCCAGCAGTAACCACAGGACTGGGGCCAACGTCCTGACTTTC.

This clonotype was seen many times. The rearrangement joins TRBV10-2 to TRBJ2-3; TRBD1 or TRBD2 may be the D gene (5 bases each). V lost 8 bases and J 4 bases, leaving 7 bases between the germline ends. The CDR3 runs to 11 residues. Germline values: CDR1 WSHSY, CDR2 SAAADI. Here the CDR3 reads CASGTPDTQYF. For the CDR3, the DNA is TGCGCCAGCGGGACCCCAGATACGCAGTATTTT.

This clonotype was found a few times. J is TRBJ2-3 and V is TRBV3-1, with 8 bases identical to TRBD1. The germline V gene has CDR1 LGHDT and CDR2 YNNKEL (reference sequence). The CDR3 is 19 amino acids. J was trimmed by 0 bases and V by 1 base; bases with no gene match: 12. In DNA form, the CDR3 reads TGTGCCAGCAGCCAAGTGGATGGGCGAGGACAGGGCAGCACAGATACGCAGTATTTT. Protein: CASSQVDGRGQGSTDTQYF.

This clonotype was seen many times. The chain links TRBV12-3 or TRBV12-4 to TRBJ1-6, with a possible D match to TRBD1 (6 bases). The CDR3 totals 15 residues. V was cut by 5 bases and J by 7 bases, with 15 bases left in between. For the CDR3, the DNA is TGTGCCAGCAGTCCACAACAGGGATTCAATTCACCCCTCCACTTT. This codes for CASSPQQGFNSPLHF.